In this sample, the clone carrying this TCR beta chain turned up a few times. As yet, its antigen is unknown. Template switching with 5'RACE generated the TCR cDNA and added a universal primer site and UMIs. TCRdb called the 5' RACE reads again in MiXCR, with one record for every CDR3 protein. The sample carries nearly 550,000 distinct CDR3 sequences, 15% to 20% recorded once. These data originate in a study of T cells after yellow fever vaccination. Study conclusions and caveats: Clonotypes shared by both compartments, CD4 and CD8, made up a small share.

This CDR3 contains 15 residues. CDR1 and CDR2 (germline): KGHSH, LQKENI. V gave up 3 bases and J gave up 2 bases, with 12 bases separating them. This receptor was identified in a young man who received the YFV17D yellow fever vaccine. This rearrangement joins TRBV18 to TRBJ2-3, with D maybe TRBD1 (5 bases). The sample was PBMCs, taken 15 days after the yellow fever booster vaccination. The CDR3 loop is CASSPQGIPTDTQYF. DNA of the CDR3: TGTGCCAGCTCACCGCAGGGCATCCCCACAGATACGCAGTATTTT.